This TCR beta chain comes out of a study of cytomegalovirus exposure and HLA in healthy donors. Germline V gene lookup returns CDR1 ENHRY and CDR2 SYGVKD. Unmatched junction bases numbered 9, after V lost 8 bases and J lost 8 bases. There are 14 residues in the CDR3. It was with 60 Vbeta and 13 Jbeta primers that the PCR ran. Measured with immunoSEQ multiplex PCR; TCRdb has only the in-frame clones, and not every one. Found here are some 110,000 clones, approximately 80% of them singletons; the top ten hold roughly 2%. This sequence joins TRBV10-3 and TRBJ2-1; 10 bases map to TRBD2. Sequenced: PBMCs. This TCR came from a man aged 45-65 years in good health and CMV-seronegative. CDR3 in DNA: TGTGCCATCCGAGCGGGGGGGACGGTAGATGAGCAGTTCTTC. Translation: CAIRAGGTVDEQFF.